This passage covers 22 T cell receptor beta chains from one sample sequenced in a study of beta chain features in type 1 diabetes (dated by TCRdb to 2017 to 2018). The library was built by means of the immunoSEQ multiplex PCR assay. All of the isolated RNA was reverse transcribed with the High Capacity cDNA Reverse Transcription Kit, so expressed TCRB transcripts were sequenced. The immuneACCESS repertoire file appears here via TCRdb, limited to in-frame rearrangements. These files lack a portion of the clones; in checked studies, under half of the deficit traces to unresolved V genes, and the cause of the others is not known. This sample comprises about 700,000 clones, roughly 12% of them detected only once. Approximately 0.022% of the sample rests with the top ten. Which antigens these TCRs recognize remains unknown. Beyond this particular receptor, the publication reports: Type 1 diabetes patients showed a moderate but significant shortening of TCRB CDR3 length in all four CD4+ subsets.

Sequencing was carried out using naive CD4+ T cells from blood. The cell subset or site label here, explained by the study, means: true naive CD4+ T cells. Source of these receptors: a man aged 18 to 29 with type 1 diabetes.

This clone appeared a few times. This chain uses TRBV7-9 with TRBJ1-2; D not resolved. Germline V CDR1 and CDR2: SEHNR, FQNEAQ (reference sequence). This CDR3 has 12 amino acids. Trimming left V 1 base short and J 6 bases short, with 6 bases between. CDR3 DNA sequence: TGTGCCAGCAGCTTAGAGGTCCATGGCTACACCTTC. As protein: CASSLEVHGYTF.

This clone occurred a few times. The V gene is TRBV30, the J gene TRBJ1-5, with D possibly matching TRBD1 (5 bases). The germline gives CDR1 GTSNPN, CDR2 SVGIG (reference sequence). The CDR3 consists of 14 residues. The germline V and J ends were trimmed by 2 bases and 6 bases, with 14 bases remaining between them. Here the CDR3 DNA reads TGTGCCTGGAGTTACGGGTCTCAGGGTCAGCCCCAGCATTTT. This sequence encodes CAWSYGSQGQPQHF.

The CDR3 bases are TGTGCCAGCTCACTCCAGGACTCTGGGGCCAACGTCCTGACTTTC. The encoded protein is CASSLQDSGANVLTF. The J gene is TRBJ2-6, the V gene TRBV18; D unclear. This CDR3 has 15 residues. Germline V gene sequence: CDR1 KGHSH, CDR2 LQKENI. Trimming removed 4 bases from V and 0 bases from J, with 7 bases in between. The full variable domain, in which reference TRBV18 and TRBJ2-6 provide the parts outside the CDR3, is NAGVMQNPRHLVRRRGQEARLRCSPMKGHSHVYWYRQLPEEGLKFMVYLQKENIIDESGMPKERFSAEFPKEGPSILRIQQVVRGDSAAYFCASSLQDSGANVLTFGAGSRLTVL.

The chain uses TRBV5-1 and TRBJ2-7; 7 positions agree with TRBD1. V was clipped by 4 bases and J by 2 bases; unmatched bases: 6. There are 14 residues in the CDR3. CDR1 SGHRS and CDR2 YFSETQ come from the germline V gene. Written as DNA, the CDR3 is TGCGCCAGCAGCCCGACAGGGACAACCTACGAGCAGTACTTC. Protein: CASSPTGTTYEQYF.

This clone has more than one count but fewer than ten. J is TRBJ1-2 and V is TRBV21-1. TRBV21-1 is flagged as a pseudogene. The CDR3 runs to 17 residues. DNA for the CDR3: TGTGCCAGCACCTCGAGAGGGTATGGAGGGCGCTGGAATGGCTACACCTTC. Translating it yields CASTSRGYGGRWNGYTF.

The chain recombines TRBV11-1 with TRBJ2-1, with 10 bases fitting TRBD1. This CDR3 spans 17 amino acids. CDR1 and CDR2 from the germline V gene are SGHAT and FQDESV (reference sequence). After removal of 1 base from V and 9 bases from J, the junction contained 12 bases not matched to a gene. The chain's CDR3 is CASSLDLGTGELGEQFF. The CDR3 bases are TGTGCCAGCAGCTTAGATCTCGGGACAGGGGAGTTGGGTGAGCAGTTCTTC. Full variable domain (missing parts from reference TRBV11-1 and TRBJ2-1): EAEVAQSPRYKITEKSQAVAFWCDPISGHATLYWYRQILGQGPELLVQFQDESVVDDSQLPKDRFSAERLKGVDSTLKIQPAELGDSAMYLCASSLDLGTGELGEQFFGPGTRLTVL.

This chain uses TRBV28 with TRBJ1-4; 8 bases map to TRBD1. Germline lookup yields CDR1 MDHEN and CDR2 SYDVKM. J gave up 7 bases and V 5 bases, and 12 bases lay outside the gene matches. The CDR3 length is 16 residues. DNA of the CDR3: TGTGCCAGCAGTCTAAACCAGGGGGCGCGGGGTGAAAAACTGTTTTTT. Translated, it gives CASSLNQGARGEKLFF.

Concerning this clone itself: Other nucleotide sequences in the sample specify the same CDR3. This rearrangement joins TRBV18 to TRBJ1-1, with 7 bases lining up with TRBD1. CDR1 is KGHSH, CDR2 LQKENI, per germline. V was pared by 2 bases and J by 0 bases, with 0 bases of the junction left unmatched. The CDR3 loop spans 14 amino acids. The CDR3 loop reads CASSPGQVNTEAFF. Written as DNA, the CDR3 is TGTGCCAGCTCACCAGGACAGGTGAACACTGAAGCTTTCTTT.

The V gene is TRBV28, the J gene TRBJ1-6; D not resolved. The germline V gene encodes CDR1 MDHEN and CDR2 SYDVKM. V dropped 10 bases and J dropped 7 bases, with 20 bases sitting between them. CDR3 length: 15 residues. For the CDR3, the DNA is TGTGCCACCCAATTAGGAACGAGGAAGAATTCACCCCTCCACTTT. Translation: CATQLGTRKNSPLHF.

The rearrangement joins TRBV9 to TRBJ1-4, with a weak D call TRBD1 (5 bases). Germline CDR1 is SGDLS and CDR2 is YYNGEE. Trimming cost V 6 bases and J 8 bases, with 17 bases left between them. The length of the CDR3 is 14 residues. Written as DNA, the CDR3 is TGTGCCAGCACTTCCGGGACCCCGAGGGAAAAACTGTTTTTT. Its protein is CASTSGTPREKLFF.

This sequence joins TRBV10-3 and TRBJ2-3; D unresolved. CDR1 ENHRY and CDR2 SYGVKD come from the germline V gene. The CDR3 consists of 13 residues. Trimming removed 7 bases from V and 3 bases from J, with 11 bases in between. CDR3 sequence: CAITSDPTDTQYF. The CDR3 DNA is TGTGCCATCACCTCCGATCCGACAGATACGCAGTATTTT.

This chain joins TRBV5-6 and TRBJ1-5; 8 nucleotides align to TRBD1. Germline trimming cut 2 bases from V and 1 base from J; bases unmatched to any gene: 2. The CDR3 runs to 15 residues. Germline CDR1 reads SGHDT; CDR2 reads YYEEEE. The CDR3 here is CASSFGQGSNQPQHF. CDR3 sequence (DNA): TGTGCCAGCAGCTTTGGACAGGGAAGCAATCAGCCCCAGCATTTT.

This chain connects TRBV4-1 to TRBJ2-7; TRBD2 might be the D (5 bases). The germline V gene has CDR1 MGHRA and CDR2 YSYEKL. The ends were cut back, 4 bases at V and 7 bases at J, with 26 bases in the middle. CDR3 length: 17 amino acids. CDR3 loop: CASSPPNRALRSGEQYF. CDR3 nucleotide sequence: TGCGCCAGCAGCCCGCCAAACAGAGCCCTTCGATCGGGGGAGCAGTACTTC.

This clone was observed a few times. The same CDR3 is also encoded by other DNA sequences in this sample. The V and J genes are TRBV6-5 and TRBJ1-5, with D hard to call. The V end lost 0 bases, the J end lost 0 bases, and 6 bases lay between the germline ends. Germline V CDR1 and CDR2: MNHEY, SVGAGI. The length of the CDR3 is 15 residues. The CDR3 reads CASSYSGYSNQPQHF. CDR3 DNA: TGTGCCAGCAGTTACTCGGGGTATAGCAATCAGCCCCAGCATTTT.

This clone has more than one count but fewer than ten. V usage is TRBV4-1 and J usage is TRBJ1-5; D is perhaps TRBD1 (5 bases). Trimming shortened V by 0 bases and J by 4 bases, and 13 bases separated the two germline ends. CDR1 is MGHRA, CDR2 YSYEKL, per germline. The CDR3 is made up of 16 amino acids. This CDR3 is CASSQDGPGPNQPQHF. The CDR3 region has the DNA TGCGCCAGCAGCCAAGACGGTCCAGGGCCTAATCAGCCCCAGCATTTT.

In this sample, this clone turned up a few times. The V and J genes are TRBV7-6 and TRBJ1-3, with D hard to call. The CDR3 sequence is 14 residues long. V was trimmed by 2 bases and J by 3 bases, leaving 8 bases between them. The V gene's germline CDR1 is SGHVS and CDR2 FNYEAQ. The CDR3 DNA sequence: TGTGCCAGCAGCTTATCGTCATTTGGAAACACCATATATTTT. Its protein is CASSLSSFGNTIYF.

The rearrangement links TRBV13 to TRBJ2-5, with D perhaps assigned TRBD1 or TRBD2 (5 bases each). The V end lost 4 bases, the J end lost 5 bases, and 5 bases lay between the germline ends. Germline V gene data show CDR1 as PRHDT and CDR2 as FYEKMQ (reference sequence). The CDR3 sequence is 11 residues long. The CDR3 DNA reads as TGTGCCAGCAGCTGGGGGGAGACCCAGTACTTC. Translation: CASSWGETQYF.

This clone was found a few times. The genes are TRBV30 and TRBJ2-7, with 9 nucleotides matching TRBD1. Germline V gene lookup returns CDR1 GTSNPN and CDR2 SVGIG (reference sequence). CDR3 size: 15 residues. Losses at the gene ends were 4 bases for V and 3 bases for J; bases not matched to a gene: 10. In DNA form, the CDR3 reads TGTGCCTGGAATCTCCCGGGACAGGGCTTCTACGAGCAGTACTTC. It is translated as CAWNLPGQGFYEQYF.

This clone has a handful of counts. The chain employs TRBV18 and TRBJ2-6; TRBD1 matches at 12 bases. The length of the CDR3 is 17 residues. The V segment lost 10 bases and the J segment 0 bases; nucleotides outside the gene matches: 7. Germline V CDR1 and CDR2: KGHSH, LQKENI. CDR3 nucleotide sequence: TGTGCCACCACCGGGACAGGGGGCTTCTCTGGGGCCAACGTCCTGACTTTC. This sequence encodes CATTGTGGFSGANVLTF.

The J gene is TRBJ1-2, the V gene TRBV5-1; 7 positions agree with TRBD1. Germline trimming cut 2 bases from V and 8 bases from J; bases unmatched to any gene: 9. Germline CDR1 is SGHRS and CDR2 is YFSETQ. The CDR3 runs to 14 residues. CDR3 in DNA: TGCGCCAGCAGCTTAGGACAGGCGACCTTGGGCTACACCTTC. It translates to CASSLGQATLGYTF.

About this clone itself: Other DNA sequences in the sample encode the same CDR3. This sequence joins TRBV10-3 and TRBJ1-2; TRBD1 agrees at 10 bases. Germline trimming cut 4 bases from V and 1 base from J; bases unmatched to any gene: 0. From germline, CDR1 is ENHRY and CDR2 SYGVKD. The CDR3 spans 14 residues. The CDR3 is CAISGDRGNYGYTF. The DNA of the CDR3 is TGTGCCATCAGTGGGGACAGGGGTAACTATGGCTACACCTTC.

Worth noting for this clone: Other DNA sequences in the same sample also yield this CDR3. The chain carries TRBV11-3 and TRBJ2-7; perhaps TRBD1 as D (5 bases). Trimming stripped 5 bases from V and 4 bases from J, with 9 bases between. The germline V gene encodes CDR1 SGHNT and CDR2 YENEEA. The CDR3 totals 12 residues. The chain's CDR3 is CASSPQGYEQYF. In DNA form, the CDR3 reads TGTGCCAGCAGCCCTCAGGGATACGAGCAGTACTTC.